A selection of T cell receptor beta chains follows, all from one sample in a study of OX40 agonist ivuxolimab in advanced cancers. TCRdb's copy holds only in-frame clones and misses some; the assay was immunoSEQ multiplex PCR. This repertoire shows roughly 67,000 clones, 70% to 90% found once; its top ten account for approximately 0.3%. Sequencing was performed on CD4+ or CD8+ T cells sorted from blood, taken in a trial of the OX40 agonist ivuxolimab. Source of these receptors: an adult with an advanced solid tumor such as melanoma, head and neck, liver or kidney cancer. The CDR3 runs from the conserved cysteine through the conserved F or W. The order of the fields is J gene, V gene, D gene, CDR3 protein. D genes are given only for firm matches.

J: TRBJ1-4; V: TRBV18; D: -; CDR3: CASSPPATNEKLFF
J: TRBJ2-2; V: TRBV18; D: -; CDR3: CASSPVGTFYTGELFF
J: TRBJ2-3; V: TRBV5-1; D: TRBD1; CDR3: CASSPGQGLSDTQYF
J: TRBJ2-3; V: TRBV29-1; D: -; CDR3: CSVGSDTQYF
J: TRBJ2-5; V: TRBV20-1; D: -; CDR3: CSAVQETQYF
J: TRBJ2-1; V: TRBV11-3; D: TRBD2; CDR3: CASSRLAGHNEQFF
J: TRBJ1-2; V: TRBV7-9; D: -; CDR3: CASRSFEGGLGYTF
J: TRBJ1-2; V: TRBV5-1; D: TRBD1; CDR3: CASSHATTTGGARYGYTF
J: TRBJ1-2; V: TRBV27; D: -; CDR3: CASSFRGGHGYTF
J: TRBJ1-1; V: TRBV4-3; D: -; CDR3: CASSQDAGHTEAFF
J: TRBJ2-1; V: TRBV29-1; D: -; CDR3: CSVTVGTSGYEQFF
J: TRBJ2-6; V: TRBV18; D: -; CDR3: CASRTASGANVLTF
J: TRBJ2-3; V: TRBV15; D: -; CDR3: CATSRTSGRAGDTQYF
J: TRBJ2-5; V: TRBV10-3; D: TRBD1; CDR3: CAIAGTAQETQYF
J: TRBJ2-1; V: TRBV5-1; D: TRBD2; CDR3: CASSSQPWTSGYNEQFF
J: TRBJ2-7; V: TRBV9; D: -; CDR3: CASSVGEWSYEQYF
J: TRBJ1-1; V: TRBV7-2; D: -; CDR3: CASSKRDSEAFF
J: TRBJ2-2; V: TRBV10-3; D: TRBD1; CDR3: CAISESDRGGTGELFF
J: TRBJ1-4; V: TRBV18; D: TRBD1; CDR3: CASSQTGQGSNEKLFF
J: TRBJ2-5; V: TRBV6-5; D: -; CDR3: CASSYSERRETQYF
J: TRBJ2-3; V: TRBV27; D: -; CDR3: CASLRGSTDTQYF
J: TRBJ2-7; V: TRBV27; D: -; CDR3: CASSLSISSYEQYF
J: TRBJ1-5; V: TRBV18; D: -; CDR3: CASSPGGHLSNQPQHF
J: TRBJ2-5; V: TRBV7-8; D: TRBD1; CDR3: CASSIPDRVYMETQYF
J: TRBJ1-5; V: TRBV18; D: -; CDR3: CASSPLGDSNQPQHF
J: TRBJ2-1; V: TRBV6-6; D: TRBD1; CDR3: CASRGTGYNEQFF
J: TRBJ2-7; V: TRBV5-4; D: -; CDR3: CASSLGGPSYEQYF
J: TRBJ2-7; V: TRBV11-2; D: -; CDR3: CASSQLENSYEQYF
J: TRBJ1-2; V: TRBV4-1; D: -; CDR3: CASSQEFVGASYGYTF
J: TRBJ1-1; V: TRBV5-1; D: -; CDR3: CASSLTGPNTEAFF
J: TRBJ1-2; V: TRBV5-6; D: -; CDR3: CASSRLTGIAYGYTF
J: TRBJ1-1; V: TRBV21-1; D: -; CDR3: CASSKGGGSPALNTEAFF
J: TRBJ1-2; V: TRBV10-1; D: TRBD1; CDR3: CASSPGQGWRGYTF
J: TRBJ2-1; V: TRBV28; D: TRBD2; CDR3: CASKGLAGALGEQFF
J: TRBJ1-1; V: TRBV28; D: -; CDR3: CASSLTFVAFF
J: TRBJ2-1; V: TRBV7-9; D: -; CDR3: CASSFPPGQLLSYNEQFF
J: TRBJ2-4; V: TRBV28; D: -; CDR3: CASSHHWLAKNIQYF
J: TRBJ1-1; V: TRBV7-9; D: -; CDR3: CASSEQAALPLNTEAFF
J: TRBJ1-1; V: TRBV6-5; D: -; CDR3: CASSYFNGAEAFF
J: TRBJ1-5; V: TRBV6-5; D: TRBD1; CDR3: CASRQGAHQPQHF
J: TRBJ2-5; V: TRBV11-3; D: TRBD1; CDR3: CASSFSDRAGGETQYF
J: TRBJ2-3; V: TRBV10-3; D: TRBD1; CDR3: CAITPGGRTQYF
J: TRBJ2-5; V: TRBV7-6; D: -; CDR3: CASSLFEGGETQYF
J: TRBJ2-3; V: TRBV6-6; D: -; CDR3: CASSPSLVADTQYF